This TCR beta chain was observed in a study of blood T cell repertoires in COVID-19. Background on the study: Collection of acute and convalescent COVID-19 samples took place in the United States, Italy and Spain. T cells, B-cell-depleted T cells, or PBMCs supplied cDNA or gDNA.

In the original processing: Cell counts per sample came from amplifying reference gene primers. Profiling relied on immunoSEQ multiplex PCR, and the TCRdb table lists in-frame clones only, not all of them. Clone size and V and J calls were adopted from that table, with D and trimming inferred from the DNA. The sample lists 200,000 or so clones, approximately 90% occurring once. V lost 2 bases, J lost 9 bases, and 10 bases stayed unmatched. The CDR3 contains 15 residues. Germline CDR1 and CDR2: MNHEY and SMNVEV (reference sequence). This clone was seen a handful of times. The J gene is TRBJ2-1, the V gene TRBV27, with 7 bases lining up with TRBD1. Sequencing was carried out using peripheral blood. This TCR came from a man aged 70 or older with active or convalescent COVID-19. The CDR3 region is CASSLPRLDRVEQFF. The CDR3 DNA is TGTGCCAGCAGTTTACCCCGCCTAGACAGGGTTGAGCAGTTCTTC.